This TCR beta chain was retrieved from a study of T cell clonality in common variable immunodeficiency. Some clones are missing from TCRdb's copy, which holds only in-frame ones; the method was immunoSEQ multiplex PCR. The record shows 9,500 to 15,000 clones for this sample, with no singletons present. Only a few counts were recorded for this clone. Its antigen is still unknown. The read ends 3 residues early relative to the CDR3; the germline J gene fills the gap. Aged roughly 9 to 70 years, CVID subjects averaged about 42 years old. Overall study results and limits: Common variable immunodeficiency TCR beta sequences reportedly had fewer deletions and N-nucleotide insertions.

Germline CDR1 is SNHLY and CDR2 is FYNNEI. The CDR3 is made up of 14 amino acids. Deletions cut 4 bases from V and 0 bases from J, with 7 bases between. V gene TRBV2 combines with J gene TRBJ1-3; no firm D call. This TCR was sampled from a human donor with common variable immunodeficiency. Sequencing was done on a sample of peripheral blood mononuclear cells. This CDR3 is CASSGGFSGNTIYF. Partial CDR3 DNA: TGTGCCAGCAGTGGAGGTTTCTCTGGAAACACC.